This TCR beta chain appears in the sequencing data of a study of blood T cells in healthy people across ages. This clonotype appeared a single time. The target antigen is unknown. Per the germline V gene, CDR1 is WNHNN and CDR2 is SYGVQD (reference sequence). With 7 bases removed from V and 11 bases from J, the gap between germline ends came to 29 bases. The CDR3 length is 16 residues. With a J-beta primer mix and a sample-barcoded 5' primer, a second PCR ran about 7 to 12 cycles. The template-switch adaptor was a 5' adaptor with 12 random nucleotides. It tagged each cDNA molecule. TCRdb redid the calling of the 5' RACE reads with MiXCR, one entry per CDR3 protein. The sample carries a few hundred thousand distinct CDR3 sequences, approximately 51% recorded once. Study results and caveats: Because sorting was not performed, PBMCs prevented conclusive naive versus antigen-experienced comparison. Per million T cells, TCR beta diversity dropped about linearly as age rose.

This sequence originates from a man between 60 and 75 years old in good health. V and J are TRBV10-1 and TRBJ2-5; D might be TRBD1 (6 bases). What was sequenced was blood. The CDR3 loop is CASILQGRGYYNEQYF. CDR3 nucleotides: TGCGCCAGCATTCTGCAGGGCAGGGGATACTACAATGAGCAGTACTTC.